Listed below are T cell receptor beta chains from one sample, sequenced in a study of cytomegalovirus exposure and HLA in healthy donors. The protocol was immunoSEQ multiplex PCR, while the TCRdb copy is restricted to in-frame clones and leaves out a portion. The table records some 150,000 clones, approximately 80% of them present only once. Sequences were obtained from PBMCs. All receptors derive from a man aged 45 to 65 in good health and CMV-seronegative. Each CDR3 is given with its conserved first and last residue. The D gene is left open where the match is weak. Where a row states a size, it is once, few, many or the class of an expanded clone; other rows omit it.

d_gene: .
abundance: few
j_gene: TRBJ1-6
v_gene: TRBV19
len: 14
CDR3aa: CASSGRDTLSPLHF
CDR3nt: TGTGCCAGTAGCGGCCGGGACACTCTTTCACCCCTCCACTTT

d_gene: TRBD1
abundance: .
j_gene: TRBJ1-1
v_gene: TRBV9
len: 14
CDR3aa: CASSVSTGGTEAFF
CDR3nt: TGTGCCAGCAGCGTTTCGACAGGGGGGACTGAAGCTTTCTTT

d_gene: .
abundance: .
j_gene: TRBJ1-3
v_gene: TRBV30
len: 18
CDR3aa: CAWSVPGRTASSGNTIYF
CDR3nt: TGTGCCTGGAGTGTCCCTGGGAGGACCGCGAGCTCTGGAAACACCATATATTTT

d_gene: TRBD1
abundance: .
j_gene: TRBJ1-4
v_gene: TRBV2
len: 16
CDR3aa: CASRRDRGLIDEKLFF
CDR3nt: TGTGCCAGCAGAAGAGACAGGGGGCTGATCGATGAAAAACTGTTTTTT

d_gene: .
abundance: .
j_gene: TRBJ2-5
v_gene: TRBV6-1
len: 15
CDR3aa: CASSEAHGRGETQYF
CDR3nt: TGTGCCAGCAGTGAAGCACATGGCAGGGGAGAGACCCAGTACTTC

d_gene: TRBD2
abundance: .
j_gene: TRBJ2-3
v_gene: TRBV10-2
len: 14
CDR3aa: CASPAGATTDTQYF
CDR3nt: TGCGCCAGCCCAGCGGGAGCGACCACAGATACGCAGTATTTT

d_gene: TRBD1
abundance: .
j_gene: TRBJ1-5
v_gene: TRBV25-1
len: 15
CDR3aa: CASNSHQGASQPQHF
CDR3nt: TGTGCCAGCAATTCCCATCAGGGGGCTTCTCAGCCCCAGCATTTT

d_gene: .
abundance: once
j_gene: TRBJ2-7
v_gene: TRBV7-8
len: 14
CDR3aa: CASSLEWRSYEQYF
CDR3nt: TGTGCCAGCAGCTTAGAATGGAGGTCCTACGAGCAGTACTTC

d_gene: TRBD1
abundance: .
j_gene: TRBJ1-5
v_gene: TRBV12-5
len: 16
CDR3aa: CASGSGQGAVNQPQHF
CDR3nt: TGTGCTAGTGGTTCCGGACAGGGGGCGGTCAATCAGCCCCAGCATTTT

d_gene: TRBD2
abundance: .
j_gene: TRBJ2-1
v_gene: TRBV7-6
len: 17
CDR3aa: CASSRQAIAGVGNEQFF
CDR3nt: TGTGCCAGCAGCCGACAAGCGATAGCGGGAGTAGGCAATGAGCAGTTCTTC

d_gene: .
abundance: .
j_gene: TRBJ1-4
v_gene: TRBV19
len: 11
CDR3aa: CASRYNEKLFF
CDR3nt: TGTGCCAGCCGGTATAATGAAAAACTGTTTTTT

d_gene: .
abundance: .
j_gene: TRBJ2-7
v_gene: TRBV6-5
len: 14
CDR3aa: CASSYRGPPYEQYF
CDR3nt: TGTGCCAGCAGTTACAGGGGTCCCCCCTACGAGCAGTACTTC

d_gene: .
abundance: .
j_gene: TRBJ1-4
v_gene: TRBV29-1
len: 14
CDR3aa: CSASPQGAREKLFF
CDR3nt: TGCAGCGCCTCACCCCAAGGGGCGCGTGAAAAACTGTTTTTT

d_gene: .
abundance: .
j_gene: TRBJ2-5
v_gene: TRBV6-1
len: 13
CDR3aa: CASSGQHQETQYF
CDR3nt: TGTGCCAGCAGTGGACAGCACCAAGAGACCCAGTACTTC

d_gene: .
abundance: .
j_gene: TRBJ1-2
v_gene: TRBV27
len: 16
CDR3aa: CASSLTGQVANYGYTF
CDR3nt: TGTGCCAGCAGTTTAACAGGACAAGTAGCTAACTATGGCTACACCTTC

d_gene: .
abundance: .
j_gene: TRBJ1-5
v_gene: TRBV30
len: 13
CDR3aa: CAWSVLGGGPQHF
CDR3nt: TGTGCCTGGAGTGTACTAGGGGGGGGGCCCCAGCATTTT